These 25 T cell receptor beta chains share one sample of origin, sequenced in a study of spatial heterogeneity in lung cancer. As to time point: sample taken at primary tumor resection. Whole RNA from tumor, nontumor lung or frozen PBMC was sequenced unsorted. From the 5' RACE reads, TCRdb called clonotypes with MiXCR, one entry per CDR3 protein. Here the sample spans about 40,000 distinct CDR3 sequences, approximately 5.2% being singletons. The sample here was PBMCs, taken at surgery. These receptor sequences come from a female donor with early-stage non-small cell lung cancer.

The genes are TRBV27 and TRBJ1-2, with TRBD1 identical over 8 bases. The CDR3 loop spans 17 amino acids. CDR1 and CDR2 (germline): MNHEY, SMNVEV (reference sequence). Germline trimming cut 5 bases from V and 4 bases from J; bases unmatched to any gene: 15. CDR3 DNA: TGTGCCAGCAGTACGCGGACAGGGCAGGGCTATTTCTATGGCTACACCTTC. This gives the protein CASSTRTGQGYFYGYTF.

There are many counts of this clonotype. This chain uses TRBV5-1 with TRBJ2-3; 7 bases match TRBD2. Germline assignment: CDR1 SGHRS and CDR2 YFSETQ. Trimming cost V 6 bases and J 0 bases; bases outside gene matches: 10. The CDR3 sequence is 16 residues long. The CDR3 is CASTRGGSRSTDTQYF. The DNA of the CDR3 is TGCGCCAGCACCCGCGGCGGGAGTCGAAGCACAGATACGCAGTATTTT. Variable domain in full (rest from reference TRBV5-1 and TRBJ2-3): KAGVTQTPRYLIKTRGQQVTLSCSPISGHRSVSWYQQTPGQGLQFLFEYFSETQRNKGNFPGRFSGRQFSNSRSEMNVSTLELGDSALYLCASTRGGSRSTDTQYFGPGTRLTVL.

This clonotype is medium-sized (0.01 to 0.1%) within its sample. V is TRBV9 and J is TRBJ1-1; weak D call: TRBD1 (6 bases). The CDR3 runs to 12 residues. Germline lookup yields CDR1 SGDLS and CDR2 YYNGEE. V gave up 4 bases and J gave up 7 bases, with 11 bases separating them. The CDR3 protein is CASSRGQSEAFF. Here the CDR3 DNA reads TGTGCCAGCAGCCGCGGACAGAGTGAAGCTTTCTTT.

This clonotype was seen more than once but under ten times. V is TRBV5-4 and J is TRBJ2-1; D may be TRBD1 (6 bases). Germline loops: CDR1 SGHNT, CDR2 YYREEE (reference sequence). V was shortened by 4 bases and J by 0 bases, with 14 bases between the two germline ends. This CDR3 is built from 16 residues. CDR3 DNA sequence: TGTGCCAGCAGCCCACTAGGACAGAGCTCCTACAATGAGCAGTTCTTC. Translated: CASSPLGQSSYNEQFF.

This clonotype was recorded at least ten times. The chain has TRBV20-1 and TRBJ2-7; tentatively, D is TRBD1 or TRBD2 (5 bases each). V dropped 0 bases and J dropped 5 bases, with 14 bases sitting between them. Germline V lookup: CDR1 DFQATT, CDR2 SNEGSKA (reference sequence). This CDR3 region has 14 residues. The CDR3 DNA sequence: TGCAGTGCTAGAGACGGGGCCGCTTTTGACGAGCAGTACTTC. Protein sequence: CSARDGAAFDEQYF.

This clonotype occurred many times. The J gene is TRBJ2-7, the V gene TRBV10-2; D is unclear. Germline assignment: CDR1 WSHSY and CDR2 SAAADI. The CDR3 extends over 13 amino acids. The V end lost 6 bases, the J end lost 0 bases, and 9 bases lay between the germline ends. The chain's CDR3 is CASSRRTSYEQYF. CDR3 nucleotides: TGCGCCAGCAGCCGCCGGACCTCCTACGAGCAGTACTTC.

As for this clonotype: A read error may produce the germline difference seen at one junction end. The chain joins TRBV6-2 or TRBV6-3 to TRBJ2-5, with D perhaps being TRBD1 or TRBD2 (5 bases each). The CDR3 is made up of 13 amino acids. The V gene's germline CDR1 is MNHEY and CDR2 SVGEGT. For the CDR3, the DNA is TGTGCCAGCAAGGGGAGCACCCAAGAGATCCAGTACTTC. Residues: CASKGSTQEIQYF.

This clonotype occurred many times. This rearrangement joins TRBV5-1 to TRBJ2-3; tentative D call: TRBD2 (6 bases). V dropped 0 bases and J dropped 5 bases, with 10 bases sitting between them. CDR3 length: 14 residues. Looked up from germline, CDR1 is SGHRS and CDR2 is YFSETQ. In DNA form, the CDR3 reads TGCGCCAGCAGCTTGGCCCGCGGGGAAGATACGCAGTATTTT. This encodes CASSLARGEDTQYF.

This clonotype came up many times. The V gene is TRBV9, the J gene TRBJ2-5, with 8 nucleotides matching TRBD2. The CDR3 spans 13 residues. V gave up 4 bases and J gave up 6 bases; unmatched junction bases: 5. In germline, CDR1 is SGDLS, CDR2 YYNGEE. The CDR3 DNA is TGTGCCAGCAGCCCCGGGGGGGTGAAGACCCAGTACTTC. Its protein product is CASSPGGVKTQYF. Full variable domain (remainder filled in from reference TRBV9 and TRBJ2-5): DSGVTQTPKHLITATGQRVTLRCSPRSGDLSVYWYQQSLDQGLQFLIQYYNGEERAKGNILERFSAQQFPDLHSELNLSSLELGDSALYFCASSPGGVKTQYFGPGTRLLVL.

This clonotype was detected ten times or more. CDR3 DNA: TGTGCCAGCAGTTTCCCCGGACAGGCTGGCTACACCTTC. This encodes CASSFPGQAGYTF. This chain joins TRBV27 and TRBJ1-2; 7 nucleotides align to TRBD1. Looked up from germline, CDR1 is MNHEY and CDR2 is SMNVEV (reference sequence). The ends lost 3 bases at V and 7 bases at J; junction bases unmatched: 5. CDR3 size: 13 residues.

This clonotype was recorded many times. V usage is TRBV6-5 and J usage is TRBJ2-3, with D possibly being TRBD2 (5 bases). This CDR3 has 14 residues. V was pared by 6 bases and J by 4 bases, with 14 bases between. The germline CDR1 and CDR2 sequences are MNHEY and SVGAGI. The CDR3 region has the DNA TGTGCCAGCAGCCCCGGCGAGGGAGCAGATACGCAGTATTTT. It translates to CASSPGEGADTQYF.

This clonotype showed up many times. The rearrangement joins TRBV5-1 to TRBJ2-5; D is unclear. Trimming shortened V by 0 bases and J by 5 bases, and 8 bases separated the two germline ends. The CDR3 consists of 13 residues. Germline loops: CDR1 SGHRS, CDR2 YFSETQ. The CDR3: CASSLVGKETQYF. In nucleotides, the CDR3 is TGCGCCAGCAGCTTGGTGGGGAAGGAGACCCAGTACTTC.

This clonotype was counted a few times. The V gene is TRBV6-5, the J gene TRBJ2-3, with a weak D call TRBD2 (5 bases). CDR3 size: 15 residues. The V end was cut by 5 bases, the J end by 2 bases, with 14 bases between. The germline gives CDR1 MNHEY, CDR2 SVGAGI. The CDR3, as DNA: TGTGCCAGCAGTCCTGGGAGCATAAACACAGATACGCAGTATTTT. Translation gives CASSPGSINTDTQYF.

This clonotype was seen many times. The rearrangement uses TRBV11-1 and TRBJ2-5; D is unresolved. Germline V CDR1 and CDR2: SGHAT, FQDESV (reference sequence). The length of the CDR3 is 12 residues. Deletions cut 5 bases from V and 6 bases from J, with 10 bases between. The CDR3 is CASSPGLKTQYF. In DNA form, the CDR3 reads TGTGCCAGCAGCCCCGGGCTTAAGACCCAGTACTTC.

A few counts support this clonotype. The chain joins TRBV12-3 or TRBV12-4 to TRBJ2-5; 8 positions match TRBD2. The CDR3 has 13 residues. V lost 6 bases and J lost 4; bases outside the gene matches: 4. CDR3 protein: CASSLTSAETQYF. The CDR3 DNA is TGTGCCAGCAGCCTGACTAGCGCAGAGACCCAGTACTTC.

The chain is built from TRBV6-5 and TRBJ2-7; D might be TRBD1 (6 bases). CDR3 size: 15 residues. The V and J ends lost 0 bases and 6 bases respectively, with 15 bases between them. Per germline, CDR1 MNHEY and CDR2 SVGAGI. The CDR3 region is CASSYSRGITREQYF. CDR3 DNA sequence: TGTGCCAGCAGTTACTCCAGGGGCATCACGCGCGAGCAGTACTTC.

The sample holds many counts of this clonotype. The V and J genes are TRBV27 and TRBJ2-7, with 11 positions matching TRBD2. Trimming at V came to 6 bases and at J to 2 bases, leaving 3 bases not matched to a gene. Germline V gene sequence: CDR1 MNHEY, CDR2 SMNVEV (reference sequence). This CDR3 contains 14 residues. CDR3 nucleotide sequence: TGTGCCAGCAGCGTAGCGGGGGGGGCCTACGAGCAGTACTTC. It specifies CASSVAGGAYEQYF.

This clonotype was found a few times. The chain couples TRBV9 to TRBJ2-7; D is tentatively TRBD1 or TRBD2 (5 bases each). Deletions cut 0 bases from V and 2 bases from J, with 9 bases between. The CDR3 loop spans 14 amino acids. The germline gives CDR1 SGDLS, CDR2 YYNGEE. The CDR3 here is CASSVGDDPYEQYF. CDR3 DNA sequence: TGTGCCAGCAGCGTAGGGGACGACCCCTACGAGCAGTACTTC. Full variable domain (missing parts from reference TRBV9 and TRBJ2-7): DSGVTQTPKHLITATGQRVTLRCSPRSGDLSVYWYQQSLDQGLQFLIQYYNGEERAKGNILERFSAQQFPDLHSELNLSSLELGDSALYFCASSVGDDPYEQYFGPGTRLTVT.

There are a few counts of this clonotype. The chain carries TRBV7-9 and TRBJ2-3; no clear D. Germline assignment: CDR1 SEHNR and CDR2 FQNEAQ (reference sequence). The CDR3 spans 13 residues. With 3 bases removed from V and 6 bases from J, the gap between germline ends came to 10 bases. The CDR3 region is CASSLADLDTQYF. The CDR3 DNA reads TGTGCCAGCAGCTTGGCCGACCTGGATACGCAGTATTTT.

This clonotype was seen repeatedly, ten times or more. The genes are TRBV7-6 and TRBJ1-4; a weak D match, TRBD1 (6 bases). V was shortened by 0 bases and J by 8 bases, with 16 bases between the two germline ends. CDR3 length equals 16 residues. Germline V CDR1 and CDR2: SGHVS, FNYEAQ. The CDR3 DNA reads TGTGCCAGCAGCTTAGCCGCGCGGCAGGGGAGAGAAAAACTGTTTTTT. Translated: CASSLAARQGREKLFF.

This clonotype was observed many times. The CDR3 loop is CASSVAAQGRAEGYTF. CDR3 coding DNA: TGTGCCAGCAGCGTAGCGGCACAGGGGCGAGCAGAGGGCTACACCTTC. The chain is built from TRBV9 and TRBJ1-2; 7 nucleotides match TRBD1. In germline, CDR1 is SGDLS, CDR2 YYNGEE. This CDR3 is built from 16 residues. V lost 0 bases to trimming and J lost 8 bases; unmatched junction nucleotides: 13.

The sample holds many counts of this clonotype. At one end the junction does not follow the germline gene, possibly because of a read error. The chain joins TRBV20-1 to TRBJ2-7; D is perhaps TRBD1 (6 bases). The CDR3 is made up of 14 amino acids. CDR1 is DFQATT and CDR2 is SNEGSKA in the germline V gene (reference sequence). The CDR3 nucleotides are TGCAGTGCGGCCCCGGACAGAAACTCCCACGAGCAGTACTTC. Amino acids: CSAAPDRNSHEQYF.

CDR3 DNA: TGTGCCAGCAGTTTCGGAGTGATTGTAGACGGCTCTGGTGAGACTGAAGCTTTCTTT. Its protein product is CASSFGVIVDGSGETEAFF. The chain has TRBV12-3 or TRBV12-4 and TRBJ1-1; D not certain. The CDR3 has 19 amino acids. Trimming left V 3 bases short and J 5 bases short, with 28 bases between.

This clonotype was seen a few times. This chain joins TRBV4-2 and TRBJ2-5; TRBD2 matches 11 bases. The CDR3 is 19 residues long. Germline CDR1 and CDR2: LGHNA and YNFKEQ. V was clipped by 1 base and J by 3 bases; unmatched bases: 13. DNA for the CDR3: TGTGCCAGCAGCCAAGGGGGACTAGCGGAGCTTTCCACTAAAGAGACCCAGTACTTC. It specifies CASSQGGLAELSTKETQYF.

This clonotype turned up a few times. The J gene is TRBJ2-7, the V gene TRBV6-2 or TRBV6-3; 9 bases line up with TRBD2. The CDR3 contains 16 residues. Germline V lookup: CDR1 MNHEY, CDR2 SVGEGT. The V gene end was trimmed by 0 bases and the J gene end by 3 bases; junction bases not matched to a gene: 6. The CDR3, as DNA: TGTGCCAGCAGTTACTCGAGAGTAGCGGGGGACTACGAGCAGTACTTC. Translating gives CASSYSRVAGDYEQYF.